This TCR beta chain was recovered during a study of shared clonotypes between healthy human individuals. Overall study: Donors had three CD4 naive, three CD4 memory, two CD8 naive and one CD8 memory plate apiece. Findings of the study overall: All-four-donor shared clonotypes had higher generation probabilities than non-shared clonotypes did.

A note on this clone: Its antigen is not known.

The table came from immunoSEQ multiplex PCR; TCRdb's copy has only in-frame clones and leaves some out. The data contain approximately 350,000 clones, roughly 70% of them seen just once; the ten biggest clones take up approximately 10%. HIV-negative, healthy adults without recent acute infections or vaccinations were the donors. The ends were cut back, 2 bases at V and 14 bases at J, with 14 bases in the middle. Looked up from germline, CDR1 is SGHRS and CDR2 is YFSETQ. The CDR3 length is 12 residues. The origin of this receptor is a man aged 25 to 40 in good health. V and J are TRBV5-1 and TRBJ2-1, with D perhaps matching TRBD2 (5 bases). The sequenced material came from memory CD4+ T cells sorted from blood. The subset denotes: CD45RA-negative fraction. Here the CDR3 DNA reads TGCGCCAGCAGCTTCAACGAGGGTTATGAGTTCTTC. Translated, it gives CASSFNEGYEFF.